The entry below gives a single TCR beta chain sequence along with its context. Its antigen remains unidentified. These data come from a study of beta chain features in type 1 diabetes. General study findings and limits: Reduced insertions and increased deletions marked VDJ junctions in type 1 diabetes patients. Type 1 diabetes patients had TCRB CDR3s that were shorter (moderately but significantly so) in all four CD4+ subsets. TCRB repertoires of naive, central memory and Treg cells appeared more similar among patients than among healthy donors.

The CDR3 is 13 amino acids. Germline CDR1 reads SEHNR; CDR2 reads FQNEAQ (reference sequence). Between the trimmed V and J ends, which lost 3 bases and 8 bases, there was a span of 13 bases. cDNA synthesis used the whole RNA isolate, giving expressed TCRB sequences. TCRdb's copy holds only in-frame clones and misses some; the assay was immunoSEQ multiplex PCR. This table holds around 340,000 clones, 7% to 10% found once. Isolation of CD4+ naive, central memory, regulatory and stem cell-like memory cells was achieved by sorting via CD45RO/CCR7/CD25/CD127/CD95/CD27. This chain uses TRBV7-9 with TRBJ1-2, with D maybe TRBD1 (5 bases). This TCR came from a man aged 25-40 years with type 1 diabetes. The sample comprised central memory CD4+ T cells from blood. The CDR3 DNA reads TGTGCCAGCAGCTTCCACGGGGCGGAAGGCTACACCTTC. Encoded protein: CASSFHGAEGYTF. Combining the CDR3 with reference TRBV7-9 and TRBJ1-2 gives the whole variable domain DTGVSQNPRHKITKRGQNVTFRCDPISEHNRLYWYRQTLGQGPEFLTYFQNEAQLEKSRLLSDRFSAERPKGSFSTLEIQRTEQGDSAMYLCASSFHGAEGYTFGSGTRLTVV.